Below, one TCR beta chain is given with its context. This specimen comes from a study of blood T cell repertoires in COVID-19. Study as a whole: Whether acute or convalescent, the COVID-19 samples came from the United States, Italy and Spain. T cells, B-cell-depleted T cells, or PBMCs supplied cDNA or gDNA.

The CDR3 runs to 15 residues. Germline V gene sequence: CDR1 SNHLY, CDR2 FYNNEI. With 6 bases clipped from V and 5 bases from J, the junction kept 11 bases outside the gene matches. Sequencing was performed with immunoSEQ multiplex PCR; in TCRdb, only in-frame clones are kept and a portion is missing. Counted here are some 50,000 clones, more than 75% occurring once; the ten biggest clones make up 15%. The clonotype comes from a human donor in a cohort sampled during active COVID-19. Sequenced input: peripheral blood. The J gene is TRBJ1-1, the V gene TRBV2; 8 positions agree with TRBD1. The CDR3 protein is CASRGQGLGYTEAFF. The DNA of the CDR3 is TGTGCCAGCAGAGGACAGGGTCTCGGGTATACTGAAGCTTTCTTT.